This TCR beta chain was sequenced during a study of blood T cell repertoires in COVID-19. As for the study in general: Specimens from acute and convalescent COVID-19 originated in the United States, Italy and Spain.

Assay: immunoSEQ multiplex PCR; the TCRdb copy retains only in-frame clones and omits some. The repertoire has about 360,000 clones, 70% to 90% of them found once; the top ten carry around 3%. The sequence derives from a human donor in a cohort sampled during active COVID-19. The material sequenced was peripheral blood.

CDR3 in DNA: TGTGCCAGTAGAGTCGGCGGAACTAATGAAAAACTGTTTTTT. Translated, it gives CASRVGGTNEKLFF. The V gene is TRBV19, the J gene TRBJ1-4; no definite D call. Germline CDR1 reads LNHDA; CDR2 reads SQIVND (reference sequence). This CDR3 contains 14 residues. The V and J ends lost 6 bases and 1 base respectively, with 9 bases between them.